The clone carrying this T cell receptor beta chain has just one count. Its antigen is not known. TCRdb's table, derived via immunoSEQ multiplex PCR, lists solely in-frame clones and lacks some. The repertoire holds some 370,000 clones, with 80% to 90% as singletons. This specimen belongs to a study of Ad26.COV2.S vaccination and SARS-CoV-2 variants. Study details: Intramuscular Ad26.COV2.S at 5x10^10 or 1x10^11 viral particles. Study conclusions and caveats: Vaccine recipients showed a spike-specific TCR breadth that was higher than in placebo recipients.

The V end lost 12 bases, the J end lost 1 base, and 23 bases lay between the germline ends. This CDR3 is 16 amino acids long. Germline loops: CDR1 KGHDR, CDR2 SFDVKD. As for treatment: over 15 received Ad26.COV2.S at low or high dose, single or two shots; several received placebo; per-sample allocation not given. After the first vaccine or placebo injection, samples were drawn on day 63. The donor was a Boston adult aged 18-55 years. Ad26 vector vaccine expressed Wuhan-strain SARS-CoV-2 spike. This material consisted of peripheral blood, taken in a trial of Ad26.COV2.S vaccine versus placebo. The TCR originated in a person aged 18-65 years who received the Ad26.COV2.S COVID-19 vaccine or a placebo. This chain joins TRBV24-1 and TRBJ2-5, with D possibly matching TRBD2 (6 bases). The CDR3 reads CAPSRERPLCQETQYF. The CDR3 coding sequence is TGTGCCCCCTCCCGGGAGCGCCCACTATGCCAAGAGACCCAGTACTTC.